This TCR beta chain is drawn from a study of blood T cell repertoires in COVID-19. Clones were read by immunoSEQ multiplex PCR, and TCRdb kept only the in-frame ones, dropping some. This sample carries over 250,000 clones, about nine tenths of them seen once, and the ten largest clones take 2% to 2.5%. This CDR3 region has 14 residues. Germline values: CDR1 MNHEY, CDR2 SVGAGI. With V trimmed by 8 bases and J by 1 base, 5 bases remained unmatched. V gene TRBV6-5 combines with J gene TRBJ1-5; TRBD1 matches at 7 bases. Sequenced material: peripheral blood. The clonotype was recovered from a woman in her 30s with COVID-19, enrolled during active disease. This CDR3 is CASGNRGSNQPQHF. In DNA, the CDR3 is TGTGCCAGCGGAAACAGGGGAAGCAATCAGCCCCAGCATTTT.